Listed here are 29 T cell receptor beta chains from one sample, sequenced in a study of T cell repertoires in cytomegalovirus infection (dated by TCRdb to the late 2010s). Instrument used: Illumina HiSeq 1500. TCRdb cleaned the public reads at Q25 with fastp, built clones with MiXCR and kept in-frame beta chains. Each CDR3 protein appears once, grouped with its most common genes and DNA. Present in this sample are 150,000 to 200,000 distinct CDR3 sequences, 7.5% to 10% of which were seen just once. The ten largest clones capture around 4.4% of the sample. Sequencing used PBMCs. These receptors were obtained from a human donor in good health (CMV status not recorded). Some clones in this sample may be carry-over from other donors' samples.

For this clonotype: This could be a read error, since a much larger clone is one nucleotide away. The V gene is TRBV7-2, the J gene TRBJ2-7; unclear D gene. The CDR3 has 13 residues. Germline CDR1 and CDR2: SGHTA and FQGNSA. The V end lost 2 bases, the J end lost 5 bases, and 10 bases lay between the germline ends. The CDR3 reads CASSLIRYNEQYF. Here the CDR3 DNA reads TGTGCCAGCAGCTTAATCAGGTACAACGAGCAGTACTTC. The complete variable domain, with remaining parts taken from reference TRBV7-2 and TRBJ2-7, reads GAGVSQSPSNKVTEKGKDVELRCDPISGHTALYWYRQSLGQGLEFLIYFQGNSAPDKSGLPSDRFSAERTGGSVSTLTIQRTQQEDSAVYLCASSLIRYNEQYFGPGTRLTVT.

This clonotype was picked up many times. This chain's CDR3 is CASSLWQGGEKLFF. CDR3 nucleotide sequence: TGTGCCAGCAGCTTGTGGCAGGGTGGCGAAAAACTGTTTTTT. The rearrangement uses TRBV7-2 and TRBJ1-4; D possibly corresponds to TRBD1 (5 bases). The germline V gene has CDR1 SGHTA and CDR2 FQGNSA. The CDR3 covers 14 residues. Trimming removed 3 bases at V and 8 bases at J, with 13 bases between.

This clonotype was counted many times. The chain joins TRBV19 to TRBJ1-1; 8 bases are shared with TRBD1. The CDR3 loop spans 13 amino acids. Per germline, CDR1 LNHDA and CDR2 SQIVND (reference sequence). V lost 5 bases to trimming and J lost 5 bases; unmatched junction nucleotides: 4. The chain's CDR3 is CASSRNRGTEAFF. The CDR3, as DNA: TGTGCCAGTAGTCGGAACAGGGGGACTGAAGCTTTCTTT.

This clonotype showed up many times. The chain has TRBV7-9 and TRBJ1-1; D possibly corresponds to TRBD1 (5 bases). The CDR3 is 13 residues long. The V gene's germline CDR1 is SEHNR and CDR2 FQNEAQ (reference sequence). The V end lost 4 bases, the J end lost 6 bases, and 12 bases lay between the germline ends. CDR3: CASSSLGEAEAFF. CDR3 DNA: TGTGCCAGCAGCTCCTTAGGGGAGGCTGAAGCTTTCTTT.

The J gene is TRBJ2-7, the V gene TRBV7-6; D perhaps matches TRBD1 (6 bases). CDR1 and CDR2 from the germline V gene are SGHVS and FNYEAQ. V lost 5 bases and J lost 2, with 10 bases in between. The CDR3 is 13 residues long. The CDR3 DNA is TGTGCCAGCAGCCAAGGACAGACCTACGAGCAGTACTTC. Amino acids: CASSQGQTYEQYF.

This clonotype was detected ten times or more. CDR3 amino acids: CASSFDSNYGYTF. The DNA of the CDR3 is TGTGCCAGCAGCTTCGACAGTAACTATGGCTACACCTTC. This rearrangement joins TRBV5-5 to TRBJ1-2; TRBD1 is a possible D gene (5 bases). Trimming removed 2 bases from V and 1 base from J, with 6 bases in between. The CDR3 is 13 residues long. CDR1 and CDR2 from the germline V gene are SGHKS and YYEKEE (reference sequence).

This clonotype was found many times. The chain carries TRBV7-2 and TRBJ2-7; 8 nucleotides line up with TRBD2. CDR1 SGHTA and CDR2 FQGNSA come from the germline V gene. CDR3 length: 14 residues. V trimming: 2 bases; J trimming: 3 bases; junction bases outside the gene matches: 3. The CDR3 here is CASSLWAGGYEQYF. In DNA, the CDR3 is TGTGCCAGCAGCTTATGGGCGGGAGGCTACGAGCAGTACTTC.

The gene calls are TRBV28 and TRBJ1-4; D might be TRBD1 (5 bases). The V gene's germline CDR1 is MDHEN and CDR2 SYDVKM. There are 15 residues in the CDR3. Deletions cut 1 base from V and 8 bases from J, with 14 bases between. The CDR3 region has the DNA TGTGCCAGCAGTTTATCGGTTGCTACAGGAGAAAAACTGTTTTTT. Translation: CASSLSVATGEKLFF.

The chain employs TRBV7-9 and TRBJ1-4; 7 bases line up with TRBD1. The CDR3 sequence is 17 residues long. The germline gives CDR1 SEHNR, CDR2 FQNEAQ (reference sequence). J was trimmed by 8 bases and V by 5 bases; bases with no gene match: 17. CDR3 amino acids: CASSRPGRGLSREKLFF. CDR3 DNA sequence: TGTGCCAGCAGCCGCCCTGGCAGGGGGTTGTCTCGGGAAAAACTGTTTTTT.

This clonotype was recorded a few times. The V gene is TRBV14, the J gene TRBJ2-1; 11 bases are a match to TRBD2. The CDR3 runs to 15 residues. V lost 6 bases, J lost 12 bases, and 13 bases stayed unmatched. Per germline, CDR1 SGHDN and CDR2 FVKESK. CDR3 region: CASSRTSGSNQGQFF. The CDR3 coding sequence is TGTGCCAGCAGTCGGACTAGCGGGTCTAACCAAGGGCAGTTCTTC.

This clonotype has more than one count but fewer than ten. The V gene is TRBV20-1, the J gene TRBJ1-1; D not certain. CDR1 and CDR2 (germline): DFQATT, SNEGSKA (reference sequence). V lost 0 bases to trimming and J lost 7 bases, with 15 bases between them. The CDR3 covers 14 residues. CDR3: CSARDRFREGEAFF. CDR3 DNA: TGCAGTGCTAGAGATAGGTTCCGGGAGGGTGAAGCTTTCTTT.

The table lists this clonotype with many counts. This rearrangement joins TRBV7-2 to TRBJ2-1; the match to TRBD1 covers 11 bases. The CDR3 spans 16 residues. Germline V gives CDR1 SGHTA, CDR2 FQGNSA. Trimming took 4 bases from V and 9 from J; bases not matched to a gene: 11. The CDR3 spells CASSSRSDRGLSEQFF. The CDR3 DNA reads as TGTGCCAGCAGCTCCCGATCGGACAGGGGGCTCAGTGAGCAGTTCTTC.

This clonotype is termed medium-sized (0.01 to 0.1%). The chain recombines TRBV7-2 with TRBJ2-7, with 8 positions matching TRBD2. Germline V CDR1 and CDR2: SGHTA, FQGNSA. Trimming removed 5 bases from V and 7 bases from J; junction bases left unmatched: 25. CDR3 length: 19 residues. The CDR3 DNA follows: TGTGCCAGCAGCAGCCTGGGGAGCGGGAGATCGGAGGGGAGATGGGAGCAGTACTTC. Protein: CASSSLGSGRSEGRWEQYF.

This sequence joins TRBV29-1 and TRBJ1-1; possible D gene TRBD1, 5 bases. The CDR3 covers 13 residues. V lost 6 bases and J lost 0, with 11 bases in between. Germline CDR1 SQVTM, CDR2 ANQGSEA. CDR3 coding DNA: TGCAGCGTGACAGTCGGCATGAACACTGAAGCTTTCTTT. Residues: CSVTVGMNTEAFF.

This chain joins TRBV28 and TRBJ1-5; D remains ambiguous. The V end was cut by 6 bases, the J end by 3 bases, with 18 bases between. CDR3 length: 16 amino acids. Germline CDR1 reads MDHEN; CDR2 reads SYDVKM. The CDR3 is CASRSWTDQLNQPQHF. The CDR3 coding sequence is TGTGCCAGCAGGTCCTGGACCGACCAACTCAATCAGCCCCAGCATTTT.

There are many counts of this clonotype. V usage is TRBV12-3 or TRBV12-4 and J usage is TRBJ1-1; 11 bases are shared with TRBD1. The J segment lost 5 bases and the V segment lost 6 bases, leaving 5 bases of the junction unmatched. The CDR3 spans 14 residues. The CDR3 spells CASRRTGGLTEAFF. DNA of the CDR3: TGTGCCAGCAGAAGGACAGGGGGCTTGACTGAAGCTTTCTTT.

As regards this clonotype: At one end, the junction sequence differs from germline, possibly due to a read error. V and J are TRBV6-6 and TRBJ2-3; D gene unclear. The CDR3 has 11 residues. Germline CDR1 is MNHNY and CDR2 is SVGAGI (reference sequence). The chain's CDR3 is CASSDTDAQYF. CDR3 DNA sequence: TGTGCCAGCAGCGACACAGATGCGCAGTATTTT.

This clonotype was counted ten times or more. V gene TRBV12-3 or TRBV12-4 combines with J gene TRBJ1-3; 7 bases align to TRBD1. The ends lost 6 bases at V and 3 bases at J; junction bases unmatched: 8. This CDR3 is built from 15 residues. The CDR3 DNA is TGTGCCAGCAGAATGACAGGGACACGTGGAAACACCATATATTTT. It codes for CASRMTGTRGNTIYF.

This clonotype was found many times. The chain combines TRBV7-2 with TRBJ2-3, with D perhaps matching TRBD2 (5 bases). V was trimmed by 5 bases and J by 3 bases, leaving 12 bases between them. Looked up from germline, CDR1 is SGHTA and CDR2 is FQGNSA. This CDR3 spans 14 amino acids. The CDR3 is CASSAEGRTDTQYF. CDR3 DNA: TGTGCCAGCAGCGCAGAGGGTCGGACAGATACGCAGTATTTT.

This clonotype has a count of ten or more. The chain links TRBV25-1 to TRBJ1-5, with TRBD1 as a possible D gene (5 bases). The germline CDR1 and CDR2 sequences are MGHDK and SYGVNS. CDR3 length: 14 residues. V lost 7 bases and J lost 0, with 10 bases in between. The CDR3 DNA is TGTGCCAGCACGGACAAATATAGCAATCAGCCCCAGCATTTT. Translated: CASTDKYSNQPQHF.

This clonotype was counted only a few times. The rearrangement uses TRBV12-3 or TRBV12-4 and TRBJ1-2; TRBD1 agrees at 7 bases. The CDR3 has 14 amino acids. Trimming cost V 1 base and J 4 bases; bases outside gene matches: 3. The CDR3 protein is CASSLDRGVYGYTF. CDR3 bases: TGTGCCAGCAGTTTAGACAGGGGAGTCTATGGCTACACCTTC.

This clonotype was seen repeatedly, ten times or more. The chain links TRBV28 to TRBJ2-3; 9 nucleotides match TRBD1. Germline V gives CDR1 MDHEN, CDR2 SYDVKM. V trimming: 6 bases; J trimming: 3 bases; junction bases outside the gene matches: 4. CDR3 size: 14 residues. The CDR3 here is CASRPGQGTDTQYF. The CDR3 DNA reads TGTGCCAGCAGACCGGGACAGGGAACAGATACGCAGTATTTT.

This clonotype was seen many times. The J gene is TRBJ2-1, the V gene TRBV7-2; D gene ambiguous. Trimming left V 1 base short and J 6 bases short, with 13 bases between. Germline assignment: CDR1 SGHTA and CDR2 FQGNSA. CDR3 size: 15 residues. The CDR3 region has the DNA TGTGCCAGCAGCTTAGTCGCAGGTACGATCAATGAGCAGTTCTTC. Its translation is CASSLVAGTINEQFF.

This clonotype was counted ten times or more. The J gene is TRBJ1-2, the V gene TRBV28; 7 nucleotides agree with TRBD1. From germline, CDR1 is MDHEN and CDR2 SYDVKM. This CDR3 comprises 15 residues. Trimming removed 4 bases from V and 5 bases from J; junction bases left unmatched: 10. The CDR3 is CASSSTGANPYGYTF. The CDR3 nucleotides are TGTGCCAGCAGTTCAACAGGGGCGAACCCTTATGGCTACACCTTC.

V is TRBV5-1 and J is TRBJ2-3, with D possibly being TRBD1 (5 bases). There are 15 residues in the CDR3. V was shortened by 0 bases and J by 1 base, with 9 bases between the two germline ends. The germline gives CDR1 SGHRS, CDR2 YFSETQ. CDR3 sequence reads: CASSLVGAGTDTQYF. CDR3 coding DNA: TGCGCCAGCAGCTTGGTTGGGGCCGGCACAGATACGCAGTATTTT.

The V and J genes are TRBV5-4 and TRBJ2-7, with 10 positions matching TRBD1. The CDR3 is made up of 15 amino acids. CDR1 and CDR2 (germline): SGHNT, YYREEE (reference sequence). V dropped 2 bases and J dropped 4; count of bases not matched to a gene: 6. The CDR3 region is CASSFPGQGVYEQYF. The CDR3 nucleotides read TGTGCCAGCAGCTTCCCAGGACAGGGGGTGTACGAGCAGTACTTC.

CDR3 sequence reads: CASSSTGSEQYF. CDR3 DNA: TGTGCCAGCAGCTCAACAGGGAGCGAGCAGTACTTC. The genes are TRBV7-9 and TRBJ2-7; possible D gene TRBD1, 6 bases. The germline V and J ends were trimmed by 4 bases and 6 bases, with 10 bases remaining between them. Germline lookup yields CDR1 SEHNR and CDR2 FQNEAQ (reference sequence). This CDR3 comprises 12 residues. Filled out from reference TRBV7-9 and TRBJ2-7, the complete variable domain reads DTGVSQNPRHKITKRGQNVTFRCDPISEHNRLYWYRQTLGQGPEFLTYFQNEAQLEKSRLLSDRFSAERPKGSFSTLEIQRTEQGDSAMYLCASSSTGSEQYFGPGTRLTVT.

A remark on this clonotype: Because the CDR3 is missing its conserved closing phenylalanine or tryptophan, this is likely a read error. The genes are TRBV29-1 and TRBJ2-1; D may match TRBD1 or TRBD2 (5 bases each). The CDR3 loop spans 12 amino acids. The germline V and J ends were trimmed by 2 bases and 9 bases, with 11 bases remaining between them. The germline CDR1 and CDR2 sequences are SQVTM and ANQGSEA. The CDR3: CSVESVGPEQFY. The CDR3 nucleotides are TGCAGCGTTGAAAGTGTGGGACCTGAGCAGTTCTAC.

This chain joins TRBV27 and TRBJ2-7; 9 bases map to TRBD2. V lost 6 bases, J lost 4 bases, and 7 bases stayed unmatched. The CDR3 is 14 residues long. Germline-derived CDR1 and CDR2 are MNHEY and SMNVEV (reference sequence). CDR3 DNA: TGTGCCAGCAGAATGACTAGCGGACCTTACGAGCAGTACTTC. Translated, it gives CASRMTSGPYEQYF.